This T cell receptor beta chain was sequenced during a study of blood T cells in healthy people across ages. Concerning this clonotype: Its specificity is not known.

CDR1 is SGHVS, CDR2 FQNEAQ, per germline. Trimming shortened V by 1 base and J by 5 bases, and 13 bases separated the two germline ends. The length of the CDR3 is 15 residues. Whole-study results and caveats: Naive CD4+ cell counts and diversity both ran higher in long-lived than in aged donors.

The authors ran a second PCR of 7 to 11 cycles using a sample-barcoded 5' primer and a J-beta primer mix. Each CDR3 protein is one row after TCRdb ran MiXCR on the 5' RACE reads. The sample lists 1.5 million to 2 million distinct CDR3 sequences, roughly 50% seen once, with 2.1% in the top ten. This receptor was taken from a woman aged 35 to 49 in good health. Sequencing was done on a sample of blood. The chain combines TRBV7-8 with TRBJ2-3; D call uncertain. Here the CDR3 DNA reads TGTGCCAGCAGCTTAGTTCAAGAAACACGAGATACGCAGTATTTT. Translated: CASSLVQETRDTQYF.